The clone carrying this TCR beta chain was counted only a few times. The time point here: sample taken at primary tumor resection. From tumor, nontumor lung or frozen PBMC, whole RNA was taken unsorted for sequencing. This CDR3 contains 20 residues. After removal of 6 bases from V and 3 bases from J, the junction contained 20 bases not matched to a gene. The source of the sample is a study of spatial heterogeneity in lung cancer. TCRdb fed the 5' RACE reads into MiXCR, producing one record per CDR3 protein. The data show just over 14,000 distinct CDR3 sequences, 10% to 11% seen once. The chain employs TRBV12-3 or TRBV12-4 and TRBJ2-3; 11 nucleotides align to TRBD2. The sample in question was PBMCs, obtained at surgery. The sequence was obtained from a female donor with early-stage non-small cell lung cancer. CDR3 nucleotides: TGTGCCAGCAGCCAACCTTCGAGGGGACTAGCGGTCCAACGAACAGATACGCAGTATTTT. Protein product: CASSQPSRGLAVQRTDTQYF.